Presented here are 22 T cell receptor beta chains from one specimen sequenced in a study of human T cells and chemical hapten exposure. Noted time point: patch test 3, about 24 weeks after DPC sensitization. The treatment: therapeutic diphenylcyclopropenone sensitization with weekly scalp DPC. Via MiXCR, TCRdb re-called the RACE reads, giving one row per CDR3 protein. Of 55,000 to 75,000 distinct CDR3 sequences in the sample, 9.5% to 15% are singletons; the top ten hold approximately 2.4%. Sequenced here: whole blood, sampled in connection with sensitization to the hapten diphenylcyclopropenone (DPC). The receptors were sampled from a young man with alopecia areata. Some clones in this sample may be carry-over from other donors' samples.

The chain recombines TRBV30 with TRBJ1-1; maybe TRBD1 (5 bases). Germline V gene data show CDR1 as GTSNPN and CDR2 as SVGIG (reference sequence). The CDR3 has 11 residues. Trimming cost V 5 bases and J 6 bases, with 10 bases left between them. CDR3 amino acids: CAWGGSSEAFF. In DNA, the CDR3 is TGTGCCTGGGGGGGTTCGTCTGAAGCTTTCTTT. The whole variable domain, remainder taken from reference TRBV30 and TRBJ1-1, is SQTIHQWPATLVQPVGSPLSLECTVEGTSNPNLYWYRQAAGRGLQLLFYSVGIGQISSEVPQNLSASRPQDRQFILSSKKLLLSDSGFYLCAWGGSSEAFFGQGTRLTVV.

This rearrangement joins TRBV6-5 to TRBJ1-1; no definite D call. Deletions cut 0 bases from V and 6 bases from J, with 11 bases between. CDR1 and CDR2 (germline): MNHEY, SVGAGI. This CDR3 has 14 residues. The CDR3 DNA follows: TGTGCCAGCAGTTACTCTTCCGAGTATGCTGAAGCTTTCTTT. This codes for CASSYSSEYAEAFF.

This chain uses TRBV3-1 with TRBJ2-2, with a tentative D call TRBD1 (6 bases). The CDR3 length is 16 residues. The V gene lost 4 bases and the J gene lost 0 bases, with 12 bases spanning the gap. Germline V lookup: CDR1 LGHDT, CDR2 YNNKEL (reference sequence). The chain's CDR3 is CASSPQGETNTGELFF. As DNA, the CDR3 is TGTGCCAGCAGCCCACAGGGCGAAACGAACACCGGGGAGCTGTTTTTT.

This clonotype was counted between two and nine times. CDR3 nucleotides: TGTGCCAGCAGCTTAAGCTCAGGCAATGAAAAACTGTTTTTT. Amino acids: CASSLSSGNEKLFF. V is TRBV11-2 and J is TRBJ1-4; D not certain. Trimming shortened V by 2 bases and J by 5 bases, and 9 bases separated the two germline ends. The CDR3 spans 14 residues. Germline CDR1 reads SGHAT; CDR2 reads FQNNGV.

In its sample, this clonotype was seen many times. The V gene is TRBV6-2 or TRBV6-3, the J gene TRBJ2-3, with a weak D call TRBD2 (6 bases). Trimming pared 7 bases from V and 2 bases from J, leaving 10 bases between. Germline-derived CDR1 and CDR2 are MNHEY and SVGEGT. The CDR3 covers 13 residues. The CDR3 region is CASNRGDTDTQYF. For the CDR3, the DNA is TGTGCCAGCAATCGCGGGGACACAGATACGCAGTATTTT.

This clonotype has at least ten counts. This chain links TRBV28 with TRBJ1-1; TRBD1 is a possible D gene (6 bases). Germline-derived CDR1 and CDR2 are MDHEN and SYDVKM. Trimming stripped 6 bases from V and 8 bases from J, with 22 bases between. The CDR3 runs to 15 residues. This chain's CDR3 is CASRGTWTDSVEAFF. The CDR3 nucleotides read TGTGCCAGCAGGGGCACCTGGACAGACAGCGTAGAAGCTTTCTTT.

This clonotype was seen many times. The chain joins TRBV29-1 to TRBJ2-1; 7 nucleotides match TRBD1. The trim removed 8 bases at V and 10 bases at J, leaving 2 bases unmatched. Germline assignment: CDR1 SQVTM and CDR2 ANQGSEA. The CDR3 is 9 amino acids. The CDR3 region is CSLGQEQFF. CDR3 sequence (DNA): TGCAGCTTGGGACAGGAGCAGTTCTTC.

This clonotype was seen repeatedly, ten times or more. V is TRBV30 and J is TRBJ1-1, with D tentatively TRBD1 (5 bases). CDR3 length: 13 residues. Trimming left V 3 bases short and J 0 bases short, with 8 bases between. Per germline, CDR1 GTSNPN and CDR2 SVGIG (reference sequence). The CDR3, as DNA: TGTGCCTGGAGACGACAGATGAACACTGAAGCTTTCTTT. Protein sequence: CAWRRQMNTEAFF.

V usage is TRBV28 and J usage is TRBJ2-3; D is undetermined. V lost 6 bases to trimming and J lost 5 bases, with 9 bases between them. CDR1 MDHEN and CDR2 SYDVKM come from the germline V gene. The CDR3 loop spans 12 amino acids. Here the CDR3 reads CASSPRGDTQYF. Written as DNA, the CDR3 is TGTGCCAGCAGCCCGCGTGGAGATACGCAGTATTTT.

V and J are TRBV28 and TRBJ2-1; the D is unclear. The V gene lost 5 bases and the J gene lost 8 bases, with 13 bases spanning the gap. The CDR3 runs 13 residues. The germline V gene encodes CDR1 MDHEN and CDR2 SYDVKM. The CDR3 DNA sequence: TGTGCCAGCAGTCAACCGGCCCCCGATGAGCAGTTCTTC. Amino acids: CASSQPAPDEQFF.

The DNA of the CDR3 is TGCGCCAGCAGCCCGGACATACGGGAGCAGTACTTC. This codes for CASSPDIREQYF. The chain couples TRBV5-1 to TRBJ2-7, with D perhaps matching TRBD1 (5 bases). V was pared by 4 bases and J by 7 bases, with 12 bases between. CDR3 length equals 12 residues. Germline V gene sequence: CDR1 SGHRS, CDR2 YFSETQ.

Of note for this clonotype: Being one base from a much bigger clone, this may be a read error. The chain carries TRBV7-8 and TRBJ1-6; D ambiguous. The CDR3 is 12 residues long. CDR1 SGHVS and CDR2 FQNEAQ come from the germline V gene. Trimming pared 1 base from V and 7 bases from J, leaving 2 bases between. The CDR3 DNA reads TGTGCCAGCAGCTTAGGGAATTCACCCCTCCACTTT. Amino acid sequence: CASSLGNSPLHF.

The sample holds a few counts of this clonotype. The rearrangement uses TRBV29-1 and TRBJ2-3; D ambiguous. Germline V lookup: CDR1 SQVTM, CDR2 ANQGSEA. This CDR3 spans 14 amino acids. Trimming took 4 bases from V and 0 from J, leaving 11 bases between them. CDR3 in amino acids: CSVGTVSSTDTQYF. Here the CDR3 DNA reads TGCAGCGTTGGAACAGTTTCTAGCACAGATACGCAGTATTTT.

This clonotype was detected many times. V gene TRBV29-1 combines with J gene TRBJ2-3, with D possibly being TRBD1 (6 bases). CDR1 and CDR2 from the germline V gene are SQVTM and ANQGSEA. The V and J ends lost 7 bases and 0 bases respectively, with 11 bases between them. The CDR3 runs 13 residues. The CDR3 reads CSADRTSTDTQYF. The CDR3 nucleotides are TGCAGCGCCGACAGGACTAGCACAGATACGCAGTATTTT.

The chain employs TRBV5-1 and TRBJ1-5; TRBD1 is a possible D gene (5 bases). Germline V gene lookup returns CDR1 SGHRS and CDR2 YFSETQ. Trimming left V 4 bases short and J 0 bases short, with 14 bases between. The CDR3 extends over 16 amino acids. The CDR3 DNA is TGCGCCAGCAGCCAGTACGGGGGGTATAGCAATCAGCCCCAGCATTTT. The encoded protein is CASSQYGGYSNQPQHF.

This clonotype has ten or more counts. The chain links TRBV7-9 to TRBJ2-7; 10 nucleotides match TRBD1. CDR3 length: 16 amino acids. The V and J ends lost 5 bases and 4 bases, in that order; junction bases with no gene match: 11. Germline V gives CDR1 SEHNR, CDR2 FQNEAQ (reference sequence). CDR3 loop: CASSPAGQGRLYEQYF. In DNA form, the CDR3 reads TGTGCCAGCAGCCCAGCGGGACAGGGGCGTTTGTACGAGCAGTACTTC. Looking up the rest from reference TRBV7-9 and TRBJ2-7 gives the full variable domain: DTGVSQNPRHKITKRGQNVTFRCDPISEHNRLYWYRQTLGQGPEFLTYFQNEAQLEKSRLLSDRFSAERPKGSFSTLEIQRTEQGDSAMYLCASSPAGQGRLYEQYFGPGTRLTVT.

This clonotype was counted many times. The chain carries TRBV5-1 and TRBJ1-1; a possible D gene is TRBD1 (5 bases). V lost 0 bases, J lost 5 bases, and 14 bases lay in between. CDR1 and CDR2 (germline): SGHRS, YFSETQ. The CDR3 runs 15 residues. CDR3 region: CASSLDRGLETEAFF. In nucleotides, the CDR3 is TGCGCCAGCAGCTTGGATAGGGGCCTGGAGACTGAAGCTTTCTTT.

This clonotype was counted ten times or more. The chain carries TRBV5-5 and TRBJ2-7; no clear D gene. The CDR3 loop spans 14 amino acids. The V and J ends lost 4 bases and 5 bases respectively, with 16 bases between them. Germline assignment: CDR1 SGHKS and CDR2 YYEKEE (reference sequence). CDR3 region: CASSPGRGANEQYF. CDR3 DNA sequence: TGTGCCAGCAGCCCAGGACGAGGAGCTAACGAGCAGTACTTC. Full variable domain (outside the CDR3, taken from reference TRBV5-5 and TRBJ2-7): DAGVTQSPTHLIKTRGQQVTLRCSPISGHKSVSWYQQVLGQGPQFIFQYYEKEERGRGNFPDRFSARQFPNYSSELNVNALLLGDSALYLCASSPGRGANEQYFGPGTRLTVT.

This clonotype was recorded many times. This rearrangement joins TRBV3-1 to TRBJ1-6, with D uncertain. The CDR3 consists of 17 residues. The V gene's germline CDR1 is LGHDT and CDR2 YNNKEL (reference sequence). Trimming removed 2 bases from V and 9 bases from J, with 20 bases in between. The CDR3 DNA is TGTGCCAGCAGCCAAACCCGGACTTTGAGCTGGGGTTCACCCCTCCACTTT. It is translated as CASSQTRTLSWGSPLHF.

V and J are TRBV15 and TRBJ2-3; D gene uncertain. V was trimmed by 0 bases and J by 1 base, leaving 11 bases between them. Germline V CDR1 and CDR2: LNHNV, YYDKDF (reference sequence). The CDR3 has 16 residues. DNA of the CDR3: TGTGCCACCAGCAGAGAAAACTGGGCCCGCACAGATACGCAGTATTTT. Its protein product is CATSRENWARTDTQYF. Full variable domain (rest looked up from reference TRBV15 and TRBJ2-3): DAMVIQNPRYQVTQFGKPVTLSCSQTLNHNVMYWYQQKSSQAPKLLFHYYDKDFNNEADTPDNFQSRRPNTSFCFLDIRSPGLGDTAMYLCATSRENWARTDTQYFGPGTRLTVL.

This clonotype has a count of ten or more. The gene calls are TRBV27 and TRBJ2-1, with TRBD1 matching 8 bases. The CDR3 length is 14 residues. The J segment lost 2 bases and the V segment lost 7 bases, leaving 4 bases of the junction unmatched. CDR1 is MNHEY and CDR2 is SMNVEV in the germline V gene (reference sequence). The CDR3, as DNA: TGTGCCAGCATGGACAGGGCCGCCTACAATGAGCAGTTCTTC. Residues: CASMDRAAYNEQFF.

The genes are TRBV7-3 and TRBJ1-1; the D is unclear. Germline CDR1 reads SGHTA; CDR2 reads FQGTGA. Trimming took off 2 bases at V and 1 base at J, with 14 bases between the two ends. The CDR3 is 16 amino acids. The CDR3 sequence: CASSLDSGIKNTEAFF. CDR3 DNA: TGTGCCAGCAGCTTAGACTCAGGTATTAAGAACACTGAAGCTTTCTTT.